These 23 T cell receptor beta chains share one sample of origin, sequenced in a study of shared clonotypes between healthy human individuals. Measured with immunoSEQ multiplex PCR; TCRdb has only the in-frame clones, and not every one. The sample holds some 500,000 clones, 95% to 97% seen once. The specimen sequenced was naive CD4+ T cells sorted from blood. The subset was: CD45RA+ positively selected. These receptors all come from a young woman in good health.

V is TRBV2 and J is TRBJ1-5, with D possibly being TRBD1 (6 bases). Trimming took off 5 bases at V and 6 bases at J, with 11 bases between the two ends. The length of the CDR3 is 13 residues. Germline V gives CDR1 SNHLY, CDR2 FYNNEI. Here the CDR3 reads CASSRGGSQPQHF. CDR3 DNA: TGTGCCAGCAGTAGGGGGGGTAGTCAGCCCCAGCATTTT. The variable domain in full, with the rest retrieved from reference TRBV2 and TRBJ1-5, is EPEVTQTPSHQVTQMGQEVILRCVPISNHLYFYWYRQILGQKVEFLVSFYNNEISEKSEIFDDQFSVERPDGSNFTLKIRSTKLEDSAMYFCASSRGGSQPQHFGDGTRLSIL.

The chain joins TRBV7-2 to TRBJ2-7, with TRBD2 matching over 8 bases. CDR1 is SGHTA, CDR2 FQGNSA, per germline. The CDR3 runs to 17 residues. The V gene end was trimmed by 1 base and the J gene end by 1 base; junction bases not matched to a gene: 9. The CDR3 sequence: CASSLVGSGVTSYEQYF. The CDR3 DNA follows: TGTGCCAGCAGCTTAGTTGGTAGCGGGGTAACTTCCTACGAGCAGTACTTC.

This rearrangement joins TRBV7-9 to TRBJ1-5, with D perhaps TRBD1 (5 bases). This CDR3 is 13 amino acids long. CDR1 SEHNR and CDR2 FQNEAQ come from the germline V gene (reference sequence). Between the trimmed V and J ends, which lost 5 bases and 5 bases, there was a span of 10 bases. The CDR3: CASSPLGDQPQHF. CDR3 bases: TGTGCCAGCAGCCCCCTGGGGGATCAGCCCCAGCATTTT.

Of note for this clone: The same CDR3 is also encoded by other DNA sequences in this sample. The chain links TRBV6-5 to TRBJ2-3, with D uncertain. Germline lookup yields CDR1 MNHEY and CDR2 SVGAGI. Trimming removed 1 base from V and 5 bases from J, with 1 base in between. This CDR3 is built from 11 residues. CDR3 bases: TGTGCCAGCAGTTACTTAGATACGCAGTATTTT. Protein product: CASSYLDTQYF.

The chain has TRBV30 and TRBJ2-7, with a tentative D call TRBD1 (6 bases). The germline gives CDR1 GTSNPN, CDR2 SVGIG (reference sequence). V was trimmed by 4 bases and J by 3 bases, leaving 16 bases between them. The length of the CDR3 is 14 residues. The CDR3: CAWNYRGQLYEQYF. Written as DNA, the CDR3 is TGTGCCTGGAATTACCGGGGACAACTCTACGAGCAGTACTTC.

The rearrangement joins TRBV2 to TRBJ2-3; a possible D gene is TRBD1 (5 bases). Trimming shortened V by 5 bases and J by 5 bases, and 14 bases separated the two germline ends. The CDR3 runs to 14 residues. The germline V gene encodes CDR1 SNHLY and CDR2 FYNNEI. The CDR3 bases are TGTGCCAGCAGTCAGCTTACAGGCTTAGATACGCAGTATTTT. It encodes CASSQLTGLDTQYF.

The chain has TRBV18 and TRBJ1-1; no clear D gene. Deletions cut 4 bases from V and 0 bases from J, with 15 bases between. Germline CDR1 is KGHSH and CDR2 is LQKENI. CDR3 length: 16 amino acids. The CDR3 bases are TGTGCCAGCTCACTACAGACAAGCACTATGAACACTGAAGCTTTCTTT. Protein sequence: CASSLQTSTMNTEAFF.

The chain combines TRBV11-2 with TRBJ2-7; 7 bases agree with TRBD1. The CDR3 totals 14 residues. Germline V CDR1 and CDR2: SGHAT, FQNNGV. Trimming removed 4 bases from V and 3 bases from J; junction bases left unmatched: 6. DNA for the CDR3: TGTGCCAGCAGCTCGGGACAGAGATTCTACGAGCAGTACTTC. This gives the protein CASSSGQRFYEQYF.

This clone was observed once. This chain's CDR3 is CAISVGDFLQETQYF. The CDR3 coding sequence is TGTGCCATCAGTGTTGGGGACTTCCTCCAAGAGACCCAGTACTTC. This chain connects TRBV10-3 to TRBJ2-5, with a tentative D call TRBD2 (6 bases). CDR3 length: 15 residues. Germline V gene lookup returns CDR1 ENHRY and CDR2 SYGVKD. V dropped 4 bases and J dropped 1 base, with 13 bases sitting between them.

The rearrangement links TRBV7-7 to TRBJ2-1; possible D gene TRBD2, 6 bases. The CDR3 has 15 residues. Germline V gene sequence: CDR1 SSHAT, CDR2 FNYEAQ (reference sequence). V lost 1 base to trimming and J lost 4 bases, with 11 bases between them. The CDR3, as DNA: TGTGCCAGCAGCTTAGTGGGGGGAGATTACAATGAGCAGTTCTTC. Amino acid sequence: CASSLVGGDYNEQFF.

The chain employs TRBV18 and TRBJ1-2; 7 bases match TRBD1. Germline CDR1 is KGHSH and CDR2 is LQKENI. The CDR3 runs 15 residues. V shed 4 bases and J 6 bases; nucleotides not matched to a gene: 11. As DNA, the CDR3 is TGTGCCAGCTCACTTACTACAGGGGTTCATAATGGCTACACCTTC. Protein product: CASSLTTGVHNGYTF.

This chain links TRBV7-9 with TRBJ1-3, with D perhaps matching TRBD1 (5 bases). The CDR3 length is 15 residues. Germline-derived CDR1 and CDR2 are SEHNR and FQNEAQ (reference sequence). Trimming shortened V by 5 bases and J by 0 bases, and 11 bases separated the two germline ends. The CDR3 nucleotides are TGTGCCAGCAGCCCTCCGGGGGACTCTGGAAACACCATATATTTT. This translates into CASSPPGDSGNTIYF.

The chain has TRBV18 and TRBJ2-5; D unresolved. The assigned J gene may be wrong: the sequence end matches TRBJ2-7 better. The CDR3 runs 13 residues. Per the germline V gene, CDR1 is KGHSH and CDR2 is LQKENI. The CDR3 region is CASSPPNADEQYF. In nucleotides, the CDR3 is TGTGCCAGCTCACCCCCAAACGCCGACGAGCAGTACTTC.

The chain couples TRBV2 to TRBJ1-3; weak D call: TRBD1 (5 bases). The CDR3 is 15 residues long. The V gene's germline CDR1 is SNHLY and CDR2 FYNNEI. Trimming stripped 5 bases from V and 0 bases from J, with 11 bases between. The CDR3 spells CASSFSQDSGNTIYF. CDR3 nucleotides: TGTGCCAGCAGTTTTTCACAGGACTCTGGAAACACCATATATTTT.

The rearrangement links TRBV14 to TRBJ2-1; 13 bases match TRBD2. The length of the CDR3 is 15 residues. The germline V gene encodes CDR1 SGHDN and CDR2 FVKESK. J gave up 9 bases and V 2 bases, and 4 bases lay outside the gene matches. The CDR3 loop is CASSQTSGRGGEQFF. The CDR3 bases are TGTGCCAGCAGCCAAACTAGCGGGAGGGGAGGTGAGCAGTTCTTC.

The rearrangement joins TRBV5-1 to TRBJ2-7; D gene ambiguous. Looked up from germline, CDR1 is SGHRS and CDR2 is YFSETQ. V lost 0 bases and J lost 5, with 6 bases in between. The CDR3 covers 12 residues. The CDR3: CASSLEWDEQYF. CDR3 nucleotides: TGCGCCAGCAGCTTGGAATGGGACGAGCAGTACTTC.

The V call is TRBV5-1, the J call TRBJ2-5; tentatively, D is TRBD1 (6 bases). The V and J ends lost 4 bases and 2 bases respectively, with 15 bases between them. Germline V gene sequence: CDR1 SGHRS, CDR2 YFSETQ. This CDR3 has 15 residues. The CDR3 reads CASSIQGAGQETQYF. CDR3 DNA sequence: TGCGCCAGCAGCATACAGGGTGCGGGTCAAGAGACCCAGTACTTC.

The V and J genes are TRBV4-1 and TRBJ1-1; D remains ambiguous. The CDR3 contains 14 residues. Trimming stripped 0 bases from V and 0 bases from J, with 5 bases between. Germline CDR1 reads MGHRA; CDR2 reads YSYEKL. The CDR3 DNA reads TGCGCCAGCAGCCAAGATAGGTTGAACACTGAAGCTTTCTTT. Translating it yields CASSQDRLNTEAFF.

In the case of this clone: Other DNA variants within this sample encode the same CDR3. The chain is built from TRBV9 and TRBJ1-1, with D unresolved. Germline loops: CDR1 SGDLS, CDR2 YYNGEE. Trimming left V 0 bases short and J 4 bases short, with 7 bases between. This CDR3 is 13 amino acids long. This CDR3 reads CASSVGRSTEAFF. For the CDR3, the DNA is TGTGCCAGCAGCGTAGGTAGGAGCACTGAAGCTTTCTTT.

The J gene is TRBJ1-1, the V gene TRBV10-1, with D unclear. The CDR3 runs 14 residues. Germline-derived CDR1 and CDR2 are WNHNN and SYGVQD (reference sequence). Trimming pared 4 bases from V and 3 bases from J, leaving 12 bases between. The CDR3: CASSVTQKDTEAFF. The CDR3, as DNA: TGCGCCAGCAGTGTGACTCAAAAGGACACTGAAGCTTTCTTT.

The chain combines TRBV28 with TRBJ2-7; D is unclear. There are 11 residues in the CDR3. V was trimmed by 3 bases and J by 5 bases, leaving 5 bases between them. The V gene's germline CDR1 is MDHEN and CDR2 SYDVKM. CDR3 in amino acids: CASSFHHEQYF. DNA of the CDR3: TGTGCCAGCAGTTTTCACCACGAGCAGTACTTC. Supplemented by reference TRBV28 and TRBJ2-7, the full variable domain reads DVKVTQSSRYLVKRTGEKVFLECVQDMDHENMFWYRQDPGLGLRLIYFSYDVKMKEKGDIPEGYSVSREKKERFSLILESASTNQTSMYLCASSFHHEQYFGPGTRLTVT.

This clone came up a few times. V gene TRBV9 combines with J gene TRBJ1-3; D is uncertain. This CDR3 spans 15 amino acids. V was trimmed by 2 bases and J by 0 bases, leaving 9 bases between them. CDR1 SGDLS and CDR2 YYNGEE come from the germline V gene. The CDR3 bases are TGTGCCAGCAGCGTTAAGGCCAACTCTGGAAACACCATATATTTT. The encoded protein is CASSVKANSGNTIYF.

The chain combines TRBV19 with TRBJ1-1, with D uncertain. The CDR3 extends over 14 amino acids. Per germline, CDR1 LNHDA and CDR2 SQIVND (reference sequence). The V and J ends lost 5 bases and 6 bases respectively, with 16 bases between them. CDR3 sequence: CASSPRSGSAEAFF. CDR3 sequence (DNA): TGTGCCAGTAGTCCAAGGTCTGGAAGCGCTGAAGCTTTCTTT.